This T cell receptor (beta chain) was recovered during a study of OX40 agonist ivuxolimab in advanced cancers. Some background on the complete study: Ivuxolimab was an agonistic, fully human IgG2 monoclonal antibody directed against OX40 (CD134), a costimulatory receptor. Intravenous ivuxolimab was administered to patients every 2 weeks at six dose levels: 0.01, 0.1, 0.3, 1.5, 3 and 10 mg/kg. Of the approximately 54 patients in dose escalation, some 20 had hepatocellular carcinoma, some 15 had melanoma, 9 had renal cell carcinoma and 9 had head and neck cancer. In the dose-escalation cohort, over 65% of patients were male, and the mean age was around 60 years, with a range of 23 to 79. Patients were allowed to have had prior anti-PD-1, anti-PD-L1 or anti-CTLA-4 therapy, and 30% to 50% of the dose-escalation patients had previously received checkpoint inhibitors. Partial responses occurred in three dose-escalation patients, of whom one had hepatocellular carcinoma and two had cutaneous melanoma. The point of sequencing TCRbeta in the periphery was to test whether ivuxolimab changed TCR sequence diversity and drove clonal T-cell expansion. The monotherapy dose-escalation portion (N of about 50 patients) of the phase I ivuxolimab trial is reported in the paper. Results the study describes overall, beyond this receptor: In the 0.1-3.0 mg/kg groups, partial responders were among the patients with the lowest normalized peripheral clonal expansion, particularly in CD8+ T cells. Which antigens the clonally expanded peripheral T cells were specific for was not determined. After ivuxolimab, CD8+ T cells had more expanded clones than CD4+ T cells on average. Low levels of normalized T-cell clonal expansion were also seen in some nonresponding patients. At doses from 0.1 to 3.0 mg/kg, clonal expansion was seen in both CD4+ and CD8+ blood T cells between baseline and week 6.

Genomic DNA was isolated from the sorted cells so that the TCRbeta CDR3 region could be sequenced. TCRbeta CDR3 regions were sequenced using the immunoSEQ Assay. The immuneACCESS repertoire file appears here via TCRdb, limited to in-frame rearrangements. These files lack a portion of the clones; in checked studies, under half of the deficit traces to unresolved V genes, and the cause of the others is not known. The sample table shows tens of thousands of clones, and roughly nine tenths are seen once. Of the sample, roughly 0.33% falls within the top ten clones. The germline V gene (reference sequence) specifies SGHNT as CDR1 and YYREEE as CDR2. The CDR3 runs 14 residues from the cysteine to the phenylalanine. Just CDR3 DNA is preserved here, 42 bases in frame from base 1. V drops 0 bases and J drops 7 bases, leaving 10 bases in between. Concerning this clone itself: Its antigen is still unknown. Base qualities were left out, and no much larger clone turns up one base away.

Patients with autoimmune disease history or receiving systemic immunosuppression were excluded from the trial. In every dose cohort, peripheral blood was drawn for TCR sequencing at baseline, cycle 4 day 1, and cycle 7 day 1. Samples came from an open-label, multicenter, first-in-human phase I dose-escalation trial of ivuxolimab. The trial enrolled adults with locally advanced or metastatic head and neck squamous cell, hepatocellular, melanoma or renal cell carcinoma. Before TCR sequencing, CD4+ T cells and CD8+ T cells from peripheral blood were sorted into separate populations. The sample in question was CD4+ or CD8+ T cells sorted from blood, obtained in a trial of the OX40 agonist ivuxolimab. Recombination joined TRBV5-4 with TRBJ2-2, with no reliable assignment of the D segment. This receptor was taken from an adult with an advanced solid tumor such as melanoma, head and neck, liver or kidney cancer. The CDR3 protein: CASSLDFYGGELFF. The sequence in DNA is TGTGCCAGCAGCTTGGATTTTTATGGCGGGGAGCTGTTTTTT.